This T cell receptor (beta chain) was observed in a study of blood T cell repertoires in COVID-19. Study-level information: COVID-19 samples collected from the United States, Italy and Spain covered acute and convalescent phases.

In the authors' workflow: Researchers report that nucleated cell counts were estimated from reference gene primer amplification. Repertoires were generated with immunoSEQ multiplex PCR, while TCRdb's copy carries only in-frame clones and drops some. From that table come the V and J calls and clone size; the DNA was used to work out D and trimming. The sample records around 160,000 clones, around 84% being singletons. Participants, about 18 to 90 years old, spanned approximately 25 US areas. Recovery meant two consecutive negative NP/OP PCR tests, professional clearance, or resolved symptoms. CDR3 length equals 16 residues. Germline V gene sequence: CDR1 LNHNV, CDR2 YYDKDF (reference sequence). The V segment lost 0 bases and the J segment 6 bases; nucleotides outside the gene matches: 5.

The sequence was collected from a man in his forties who had recovered from COVID-19. Sequenced material: PBMCs or T cells enriched from blood (not recorded which). The V and J genes are TRBV15 and TRBJ2-3; the match to TRBD2 covers 11 bases. The CDR3: CATSRDTTSGVDTQYF. DNA for the CDR3: TGTGCCACCAGCAGAGATACGACTAGCGGGGTGGATACGCAGTATTTT. The complete variable domain, with remaining parts taken from reference TRBV15 and TRBJ2-3, reads DAMVIQNPRYQVTQFGKPVTLSCSQTLNHNVMYWYQQKSSQAPKLLFHYYDKDFNNEADTPDNFQSRRPNTSFCFLDIRSPGLGDTAMYLCATSRDTTSGVDTQYFGPGTRLTVL.